This T cell receptor beta chain originates from a study of cytomegalovirus exposure and HLA in healthy donors. Data came from immunoSEQ multiplex PCR; TCRdb stores just in-frame clones and leaves some out. The sample carries around 160,000 clones, about 89% recorded once. About this clone itself: Its matching antigen is unknown.

Findings and caveats of the study: Rarity marked most TCR sequences, yet some public TCRs occurred in many donors. Specificity of three CMV-associated chains for CMV antigens was verified in vitro. The finding came from a later analysis; first-cohort TCR clusters tended to co-occur in the approximately 120 validation repertoires.

Separate from the roughly 610-subject first cohort, the roughly 130-subject validation cohort was the one that the donors belonged to. Sample: PBMCs. This sequence originates from a woman aged 18-30 years in good health and CMV-seropositive.

The CDR3, as DNA: TGTGCCAGCAGTCCGACAGGTTACGGGTGGAGGTGGACTAATGAAAAACTGTTTTTT. Its protein is CASSPTGYGWRWTNEKLFF. The chain joins TRBV27 to TRBJ1-4; tentatively, D is TRBD1 (6 bases). Trimming left V 5 bases short and J 2 bases short, with 24 bases between. The length of the CDR3 is 19 residues. Germline V CDR1 and CDR2: MNHEY, SMNVEV (reference sequence). The full variable domain, rest sourced from reference TRBV27 and TRBJ1-4, is EAQVTQNPRYLITVTGKKLTVTCSQNMNHEYMSWYRQDPGLGLRQIYYSMNVEVTDKGDVPEGYKVSRKEKRNFPLILESPSPNQTSLYFCASSPTGYGWRWTNEKLFFGSGTQLSVL.